Below, 27 T cell receptor beta chains from the same sample are listed, as sequenced in a study of blood T cell repertoires in COVID-19. Method: immunoSEQ multiplex PCR; TCRdb's copy keeps in-frame clones and lacks some. The sample has hundreds of thousands of clones, about 87% seen once. The sequencing sample was made of PBMCs or T cells enriched from blood (not recorded which). The source of these receptors is a woman aged 18-35 years who had recovered from COVID-19.

The chain links TRBV30 to TRBJ2-1; weak D call: TRBD2 (5 bases). Deletions cut 0 bases from V and 10 bases from J, with 13 bases between. This CDR3 is built from 13 residues. Germline V CDR1 and CDR2: GTSNPN, SVGIG (reference sequence). This CDR3 reads CAWSVTPSGEQFF. The CDR3, as DNA: TGTGCCTGGAGTGTTACCCCTTCGGGGGAGCAGTTCTTC. Full variable domain (remainder filled in from reference TRBV30 and TRBJ2-1): SQTIHQWPATLVQPVGSPLSLECTVEGTSNPNLYWYRQAAGRGLQLLFYSVGIGQISSEVPQNLSASRPQDRQFILSSKKLLLSDSGFYLCAWSVTPSGEQFFGPGTRLTVL.

The rearrangement uses TRBV7-2 and TRBJ2-2; TRBD1 matches at 7 bases. V gave up 5 bases and J gave up 1 base; unmatched junction bases: 10. The CDR3 consists of 17 residues. Per the germline V gene, CDR1 is SGHTA and CDR2 is FQGNSA. In nucleotides, the CDR3 is TGTGCCAGCAGCCACGACCGGGACAGAGGGAACACCGGGGAGCTGTTTTTT. Translating it yields CASSHDRDRGNTGELFF.

This clone occurred once. The CDR3: CASSQSLQDTDTQYF. The CDR3 coding sequence is TGTGCCAGCAGCCAATCCCTACAGGACACAGATACGCAGTATTTT. The V and J genes are TRBV16 and TRBJ2-3, with D possibly being TRBD1 (5 bases). V lost 0 bases to trimming and J lost 2 bases, with 9 bases between them. CDR1 and CDR2 (germline): KGHSY, FQNENV. The CDR3 is made up of 15 amino acids.

The genes are TRBV18 and TRBJ2-1; 8 nucleotides align to TRBD2. Germline loops: CDR1 KGHSH, CDR2 LQKENI. The CDR3 covers 16 residues. J lost 0 bases, V lost 1 base, and 2 bases had no gene match. The CDR3 DNA reads as TGTGCCAGCTCACCACAGCGGGAGCCCTCCTACAATGAGCAGTTCTTC. Translated, it gives CASSPQREPSYNEQFF.

This clone was recorded once. V gene TRBV4-1 combines with J gene TRBJ2-7; 8 positions agree with TRBD1. CDR1 MGHRA and CDR2 YSYEKL come from the germline V gene. V gave up 1 base and J gave up 4 bases; unmatched junction bases: 12. This CDR3 spans 17 amino acids. CDR3 DNA sequence: TGCGCCAGCAGCCAAGGGGTTCCGGGACAGGTCAGTTACGAGCAGTACTTC. It codes for CASSQGVPGQVSYEQYF.

The V call is TRBV3-1 (or the pseudogene TRBV3-2), the J call TRBJ2-1; the D is unclear. Germline V gene sequence: CDR1 LGHDT, CDR2 YNNKEL (reference sequence). This CDR3 is built from 15 residues. With 2 bases removed from V and 5 bases from J, the gap between germline ends came to 13 bases. The DNA for the CDR3 is TGTGCCAGCAGCCAATTTGTCAGGAACGACAATGAGCAGTTCTTC. The encoded protein is CASSQFVRNDNEQFF.

The rearrangement links TRBV7-9 to TRBJ1-4; TRBD1 matches at 7 bases. CDR1 SEHNR and CDR2 FQNEAQ come from the germline V gene (reference sequence). The CDR3 has 14 residues. Losses at the gene ends were 1 base for V and 8 bases for J; bases not matched to a gene: 4. CDR3 coding DNA: TGTGCCAGCAGCTTAGGTGGACAGGTCGAAAAACTGTTTTTT. This gives the protein CASSLGGQVEKLFF. The entire variable domain, with the rest obtained from reference TRBV7-9 and TRBJ1-4, is as follows: DTGVSQNPRHKITKRGQNVTFRCDPISEHNRLYWYRQTLGQGPEFLTYFQNEAQLEKSRLLSDRFSAERPKGSFSTLEIQRTEQGDSAMYLCASSLGGQVEKLFFGSGTQLSVL.

The chain recombines TRBV7-3 with TRBJ2-3, with D possibly matching TRBD1 (6 bases). The germline V gene has CDR1 SGHTA and CDR2 FQGTGA. V was clipped by 5 bases and J by 4 bases, with 13 bases between them. This CDR3 contains 14 residues. In nucleotides, the CDR3 is TGTGCCAGCAGCCTACAGGGTCCTTCAGATACGCAGTATTTT. Its translation is CASSLQGPSDTQYF.

V gene TRBV9 combines with J gene TRBJ2-5; D is uncertain. CDR1 and CDR2 from the germline V gene are SGDLS and YYNGEE. This CDR3 contains 13 residues. V was trimmed by 1 base and J by 3 bases, leaving 7 bases between them. The CDR3 protein is CASSVRTEETQYF. The CDR3 DNA follows: TGTGCCAGCAGCGTACGAACAGAAGAGACCCAGTACTTC.

This clone occurred once. The chain recombines TRBV11-3 with TRBJ2-1, with 7 bases matching TRBD2. V shed 0 bases and J 5 bases; nucleotides not matched to a gene: 10. Germline V gives CDR1 SGHNT, CDR2 YENEEA. The CDR3 length is 17 residues. CDR3 in amino acids: CASSLETAGTNNNEQFF. Here the CDR3 DNA reads TGTGCCAGCAGCTTAGAGACAGCCGGGACTAACAACAATGAGCAGTTCTTC.

V usage is TRBV27 and J usage is TRBJ2-5, with D unresolved. The CDR3 spans 13 residues. The V end lost 2 bases, the J end lost 1 base, and 5 bases lay between the germline ends. Germline CDR1 MNHEY, CDR2 SMNVEV (reference sequence). The CDR3 DNA sequence: TGTGCCAGCAGTTTACAAATCCAAGAGACCCAGTACTTC. Its protein is CASSLQIQETQYF.

Comments on this clone: Other DNA sequences in the sample encode the same CDR3. The genes are TRBV9 and TRBJ1-2; 7 bases line up with TRBD1. The ends lost 1 base at V and 4 bases at J; junction bases unmatched: 1. CDR1 and CDR2 (germline): SGDLS, YYNGEE. The CDR3 has 13 amino acids. The CDR3 coding sequence is TGTGCCAGCAGCGTACGGACAGGCTATGGCTACACCTTC. Encoded protein: CASSVRTGYGYTF.

The chain recombines TRBV30 with TRBJ2-5, with 13 bases matching TRBD2. Trimming cost V 3 bases and J 5 bases; bases outside gene matches: 15. The CDR3 is made up of 18 amino acids. Germline lookup yields CDR1 GTSNPN and CDR2 SVGIG (reference sequence). The chain's CDR3 is CAWRTGLAGALLGETQYF. CDR3 bases: TGTGCCTGGAGAACCGGACTAGCGGGGGCGCTTCTTGGGGAGACCCAGTACTTC.

J is TRBJ2-3 and V is TRBV19; D is undetermined. Per germline, CDR1 LNHDA and CDR2 SQIVND (reference sequence). The V and J ends lost 6 bases and 3 bases respectively, with 16 bases between them. This CDR3 contains 15 residues. The CDR3 coding sequence is TGTGCCAGTAGCCTGACCGCTAGAGTGACAGATACGCAGTATTTT. Its protein is CASSLTARVTDTQYF.

The CDR3 bases are TGCGCCAGCAGCTTGGGGACAGCCTACAATGAGCAGTTCTTC. Amino acids: CASSLGTAYNEQFF. This chain links TRBV5-1 with TRBJ2-1, with D maybe TRBD1 (6 bases). The CDR3 length is 14 residues. The V gene lost 0 bases and the J gene lost 2 bases, with 6 bases spanning the gap. Germline V gene data show CDR1 as SGHRS and CDR2 as YFSETQ.

Concerning this clone itself: A junction boundary mismatches the germline segment, possibly from a read error. J is TRBJ1-1 and V is TRBV18; 9 nucleotides align to TRBD1. The length of the CDR3 is 12 residues. Germline assignment: CDR1 KGHSH and CDR2 LQKENI. CDR3 DNA: TGTGCCAGCTCACCACCCGGAGACAGGGGGATCTTT. Its translation: CASSPPGDRGIF. The variable domain in full, completed from reference TRBV18 and TRBJ1-1, reads NAGVMQNPRHLVRRRGQEARLRCSPMKGHSHVYWYRQLPEEGLKFMVYLQKENIIDESGMPKERFSAEFPKEGPSILRIQQVVRGDSAAYFCASSPPGDRGIFGQGTRLTVV.

In its sample, this clone was seen once. The V gene is TRBV6-2 or TRBV6-3, the J gene TRBJ2-7; 9 nucleotides agree with TRBD1. Germline V gene data show CDR1 as MNHEY and CDR2 as SVGEGT. The CDR3 runs 15 residues. V dropped 2 bases and J dropped 4; count of bases not matched to a gene: 6. As DNA, the CDR3 is TGTGCCAGCAGTTACCAGGGACAGGGCCGATACGAGCAGTACTTC. Protein product: CASSYQGQGRYEQYF.

This CDR3 is CASSPSDRGLSHGYTF. In DNA, the CDR3 is TGTGCCAGCAGTCCATCCGACAGGGGGCTTTCCCATGGCTACACCTTC. The rearrangement joins TRBV27 to TRBJ1-2; TRBD1 matches 10 bases. Germline V gene sequence: CDR1 MNHEY, CDR2 SMNVEV (reference sequence). The trim removed 5 bases at V and 6 bases at J, leaving 12 bases unmatched. The CDR3 sequence is 16 residues long.

The CDR3 region is CASSDLMGLKSNQPQHF. As DNA, the CDR3 is TGTGCCAGTAGTGACCTAATGGGGCTGAAGAGCAATCAGCCCCAGCATTTT. The V and J genes are TRBV19 and TRBJ1-5; a weak D match, TRBD1 (5 bases). The V end was cut by 5 bases, the J end by 1 base, with 18 bases between. Germline loops: CDR1 LNHDA, CDR2 SQIVND (reference sequence). The CDR3 extends over 17 amino acids.

DNA of the CDR3: TGTGCCAGCAGCTTTACAGGGGGCGTCCCGATGGCTGGGACTGAAGCTTTCTTT. Its translation: CASSFTGGVPMAGTEAFF. The rearrangement links TRBV11-2 to TRBJ1-1, with TRBD1 matching over 9 bases. Germline V gene data show CDR1 as SGHAT and CDR2 as FQNNGV. This CDR3 spans 18 amino acids. V dropped 3 bases and J dropped 5; count of bases not matched to a gene: 16. The full variable domain, its missing parts supplied by reference TRBV11-2 and TRBJ1-1, is EAGVAQSPRYKIIEKRQSVAFWCNPISGHATLYWYQQILGQGPKLLIQFQNNGVVDDSQLPKDRFSAERLKGVDSTLKIQPAKLEDSAVYLCASSFTGGVPMAGTEAFFGQGTRLTVV.

This clone was observed once. The V and J genes are TRBV18 and TRBJ1-1; no reliable D call. This CDR3 has 12 residues. V shed 8 bases and J shed 3 bases, with 10 bases lying between them. Germline V gene data show CDR1 as KGHSH and CDR2 as LQKENI. CDR3 loop: CASTNGHTEAFF. The CDR3 DNA sequence: TGTGCCAGCACGAATGGCCACACTGAAGCTTTCTTT.

The chain uses TRBV5-1 and TRBJ2-7; the match to TRBD2 covers 8 bases. Germline trimming cut 0 bases from V and 3 bases from J; bases unmatched to any gene: 8. Germline V gives CDR1 SGHRS, CDR2 YFSETQ. CDR3 length equals 16 residues. In nucleotides, the CDR3 is TGCGCCAGCAGCTTGGATGTCAGGACTAGCAACTACGAGCAGTACTTC. Translation: CASSLDVRTSNYEQYF.

The rearrangement links TRBV7-7 to TRBJ2-2; 13 bases are a match to TRBD2. Trimming at V came to 4 bases and at J to 4 bases, leaving 15 bases not matched to a gene. The CDR3 is 20 residues long. CDR1 is SSHAT and CDR2 is FNYEAQ in the germline V gene (reference sequence). In DNA form, the CDR3 reads TGTGCCAGCAGCTCATACACGAGGACTAGCGGGGGTGGATTCACCGGGGAGCTGTTTTTT. As protein: CASSSYTRTSGGGFTGELFF.

This clone was detected a few times. The rearrangement links TRBV5-8 to TRBJ2-7; possibly TRBD1 for D (6 bases). The CDR3 runs 13 residues. V was pared by 2 bases and J by 3 bases, with 9 bases between. Germline V gene sequence: CDR1 SGHTS, CDR2 YDEGEE. CDR3 region: CASSLQGFYEQYF. CDR3 coding DNA: TGTGCCAGCAGCTTACAGGGATTCTACGAGCAGTACTTC.

The chain employs TRBV28 and TRBJ2-1, with TRBD2 identical over 7 bases. Germline lookup yields CDR1 MDHEN and CDR2 SYDVKM. The CDR3 loop spans 15 amino acids. The ends lost 3 bases at V and 3 bases at J; junction bases unmatched: 5. CDR3 sequence (DNA): TGTGCCAGCAGTTTGGGGACTAACGACTACAATGAGCAGTTCTTC. Encoded protein: CASSLGTNDYNEQFF.

V is TRBV2 and J is TRBJ1-4; 10 bases map to TRBD1. Germline loops: CDR1 SNHLY, CDR2 FYNNEI. After removal of 5 bases from V and 8 bases from J, the junction contained 11 bases not matched to a gene. CDR3 length equals 16 residues. The CDR3, as DNA: TGTGCCAGCAGTCACGACAGGGGGCGAGGGAGGGAAAAACTGTTTTTT. Translated: CASSHDRGRGREKLFF.

The chain employs TRBV9 and TRBJ2-7, with 8 bases fitting TRBD1. Germline CDR1 is SGDLS and CDR2 is YYNGEE. CDR3 length equals 17 residues. J was trimmed by 0 bases and V by 3 bases; bases with no gene match: 11. The CDR3 bases are TGTGCCAGCAGCGCTAGAAGGGACAGGCCAAACTCCTACGAGCAGTACTTC. Amino acids: CASSARRDRPNSYEQYF.